This T cell receptor beta chain was sequenced during a study of OX40 agonist ivuxolimab in advanced cancers. Describing the broader study: Ivuxolimab was a fully human IgG2 agonistic monoclonal antibody targeting the costimulatory receptor OX40 (CD134). The paper describes the monotherapy dose-escalation part (N ≈ 51 patients) of the phase I trial of ivuxolimab. Intravenous ivuxolimab was administered to patients every 2 weeks at six dose levels: 0.01, 0.1, 0.3, 1.5, 3 and 10 mg/kg. Patients were allowed to have had prior anti-PD-1, anti-PD-L1 or anti-CTLA-4 therapy, and 40% of the dose-escalation patients had been treated with checkpoint inhibitors. Three dose-escalation patients achieved partial responses, one with hepatocellular carcinoma and two with cutaneous melanoma. Among the 50 to 55 dose-escalation patients, approximately 20 had hepatocellular carcinoma, 15 melanoma, 9 renal cell carcinoma and 9 head and neck cancer. Peripheral TCRbeta sequencing was intended to test whether TCR sequence diversity was altered and clonal T-cell expansion was caused by ivuxolimab. In the dose-escalation cohort, around four fifths of patients were male, and the mean age was around 65 years with a range of roughly 23 to 79.

To sequence the TCRbeta CDR3 region, genomic DNA was isolated from the sorted cells. TCRbeta CDR3 regions were sequenced using the immunoSEQ Assay. In its TCRdb copy, this immuneACCESS table keeps in-frame sequences only and misses some clones. Where compared with another copy, unresolved V genes explain less than half of these, and the others have no known cause. This sample is represented by 75,000 to 95,000 clones; approximately 80% of them were singletons. Of the sample, around 0.5% is held by the ten largest clones. About this clone itself: It has no known antigen specificity. No clone much larger than this one lies a single base away; base qualities are absent.

The trial excluded patients who had a history of autoimmune disease or who were on systemic immunosuppression. Peripheral blood for TCR sequencing was collected from all dose cohorts at baseline, on cycle 4 day 1, and on cycle 7 day 1. The samples were drawn from a first-in-human, open-label, multicenter phase I dose-escalation trial of ivuxolimab. Adults with locally advanced or metastatic melanoma, renal cell, hepatocellular, or head and neck squamous cell carcinoma were enrolled in the trial. Before TCR sequencing, CD4+ T cells and CD8+ T cells were sorted from peripheral blood as separate populations. CDR1 is given as SGHRS and CDR2 as YFSETQ, both from the germline V gene. V is cut back by 5 bases and J by 3 bases, with 5 bases in the junction unmatched. Counted from cysteine to phenylalanine, this CDR3 has 14 amino acids. The retained sequence is limited to the CDR3, 42 bases, with the frame set at the first base.

Overall study outcomes, separate from this receptor: The antigen specificity of the peripheral T cells that underwent clonal expansion was not determined. Partial responders in the 0.1-3.0 mg/kg groups had among the lowest normalized peripheral clonal expansion, especially among CD8+ T cells. Low levels of normalized T-cell clonal expansion were also seen in some patients who did not respond. At doses from 0.1 to 3.0 mg/kg, clonal expansion was seen in both CD4+ and CD8+ blood T cells between baseline and week 6. After ivuxolimab, expanded clones were on average more numerous among CD8+ T cells than among CD4+ T cells.

This sample comprised CD4+ or CD8+ T cells sorted from blood, obtained in a trial of the OX40 agonist ivuxolimab. The sequence was obtained from an adult with an advanced solid tumor such as melanoma, head and neck, liver or kidney cancer. The V and J segments used are TRBV5-1 and TRBJ2-5; the junction holds 9 bases that match TRBD2. The CDR3 amino acid sequence is: CASRASGMEETQYF. The DNA reads as follows: TGCGCCAGCAGGGCTAGCGGGATGGAAGAGACCCAGTACTTC.